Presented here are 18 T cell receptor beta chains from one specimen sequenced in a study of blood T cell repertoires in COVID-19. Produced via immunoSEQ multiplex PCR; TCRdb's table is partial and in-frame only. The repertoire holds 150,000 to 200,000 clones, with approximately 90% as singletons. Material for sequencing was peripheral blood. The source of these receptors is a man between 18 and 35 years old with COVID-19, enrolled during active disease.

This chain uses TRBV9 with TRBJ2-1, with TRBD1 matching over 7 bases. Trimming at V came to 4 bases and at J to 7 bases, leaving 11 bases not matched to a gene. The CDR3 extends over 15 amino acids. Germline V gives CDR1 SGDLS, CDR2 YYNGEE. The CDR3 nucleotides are TGTGCCAGCAGCCCTCGAGCCGGACAGGAGAATGAGCAGTTCTTC. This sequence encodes CASSPRAGQENEQFF.

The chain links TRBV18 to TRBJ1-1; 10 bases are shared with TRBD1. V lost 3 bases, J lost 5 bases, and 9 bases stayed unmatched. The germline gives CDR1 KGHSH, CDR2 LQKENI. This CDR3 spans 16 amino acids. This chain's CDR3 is CASSPGGQGRRTEAFF. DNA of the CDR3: TGTGCCAGCTCACCTGGGGGACAGGGGAGGCGAACTGAAGCTTTCTTT.

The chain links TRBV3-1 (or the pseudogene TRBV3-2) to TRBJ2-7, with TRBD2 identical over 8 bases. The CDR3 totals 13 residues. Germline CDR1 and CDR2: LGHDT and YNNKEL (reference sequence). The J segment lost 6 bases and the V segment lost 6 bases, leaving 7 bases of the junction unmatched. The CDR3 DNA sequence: TGTGCCAGCAGGTCGGGGGGGACGGTCGAGCAGTACTTC. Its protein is CASRSGGTVEQYF.

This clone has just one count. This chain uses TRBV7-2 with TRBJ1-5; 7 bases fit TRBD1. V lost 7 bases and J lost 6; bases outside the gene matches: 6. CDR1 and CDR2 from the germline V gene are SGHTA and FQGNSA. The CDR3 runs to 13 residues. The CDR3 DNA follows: TGTGCCAGCAACCCTCGACAGGGTCAGCCCCAGCATTTT. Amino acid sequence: CASNPRQGQPQHF.

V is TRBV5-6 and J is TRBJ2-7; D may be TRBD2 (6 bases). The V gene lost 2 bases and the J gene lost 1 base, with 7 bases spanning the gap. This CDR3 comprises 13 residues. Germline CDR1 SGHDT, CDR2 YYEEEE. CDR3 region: CASSFRGSYEQYF. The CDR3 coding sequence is TGTGCCAGCAGCTTCCGGGGGTCCTACGAGCAGTACTTC. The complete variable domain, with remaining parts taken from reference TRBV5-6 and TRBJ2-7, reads DAGVTQSPTHLIKTRGQQVTLRCSPKSGHDTVSWYQQALGQGPQFIFQYYEEEERQRGNFPDRFSGHQFPNYSSELNVNALLLGDSALYLCASSFRGSYEQYFGPGTRLTVT.

CDR3 sequence (DNA): TGTGCCAGCAGTTCCTCTAGCGGGAGGGGATCCGAGCAGTACTTC. It yields the protein CASSSSSGRGSEQYF. This chain joins TRBV27 and TRBJ2-7, with TRBD2 matching over 12 bases. The CDR3 extends over 15 amino acids. V shed 4 bases, J shed 6 bases, and the junction held 7 bases outside the gene matches. Germline assignment: CDR1 MNHEY and CDR2 SMNVEV (reference sequence).

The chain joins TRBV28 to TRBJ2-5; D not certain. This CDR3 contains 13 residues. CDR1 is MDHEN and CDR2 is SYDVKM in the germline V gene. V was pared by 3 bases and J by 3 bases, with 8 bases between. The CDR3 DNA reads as TGTGCCAGCAGTTTCTTCGGAGAAGAGACCCAGTACTTC. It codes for CASSFFGEETQYF.

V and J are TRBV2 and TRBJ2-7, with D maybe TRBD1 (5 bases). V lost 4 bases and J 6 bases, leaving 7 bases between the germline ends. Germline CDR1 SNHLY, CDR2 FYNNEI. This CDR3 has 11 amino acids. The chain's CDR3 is CASSGGAEQYF. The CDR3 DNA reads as TGTGCCAGCAGTGGGGGCGCCGAGCAGTACTTC.

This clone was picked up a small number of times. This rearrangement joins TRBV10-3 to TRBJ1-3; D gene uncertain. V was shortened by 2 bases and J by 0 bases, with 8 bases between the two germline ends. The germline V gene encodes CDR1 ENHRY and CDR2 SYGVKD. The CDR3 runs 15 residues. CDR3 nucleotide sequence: TGTGCCATCAGTGAGCAGGTCCTCTCTGGAAACACCATATATTTT. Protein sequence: CAISEQVLSGNTIYF.

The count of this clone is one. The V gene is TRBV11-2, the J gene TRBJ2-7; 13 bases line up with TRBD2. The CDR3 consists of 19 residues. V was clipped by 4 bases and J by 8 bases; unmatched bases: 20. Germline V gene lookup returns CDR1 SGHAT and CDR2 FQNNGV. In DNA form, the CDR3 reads TGTGCCAGCAGCTCCGCAGGGCGGACTAGCGGGAGTTTTTCGCTGAAGCAGTACTTC. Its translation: CASSSAGRTSGSFSLKQYF.

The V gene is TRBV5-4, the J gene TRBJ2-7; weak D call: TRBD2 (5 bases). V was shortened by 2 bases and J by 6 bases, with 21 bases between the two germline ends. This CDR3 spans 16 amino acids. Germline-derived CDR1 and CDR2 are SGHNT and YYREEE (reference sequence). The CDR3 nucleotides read TGTGCCAGCAGCTTACTTGCTAGGGAGCCTGTAGGCGAGCAGTACTTC. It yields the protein CASSLLAREPVGEQYF.

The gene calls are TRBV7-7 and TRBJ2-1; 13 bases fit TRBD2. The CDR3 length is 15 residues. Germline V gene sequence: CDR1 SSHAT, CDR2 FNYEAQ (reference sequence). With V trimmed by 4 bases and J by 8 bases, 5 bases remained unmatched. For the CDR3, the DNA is TGTGCCAGCAGCTATAGACTAGCGGGAGGCTATGAGCAGTTCTTC. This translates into CASSYRLAGGYEQFF.

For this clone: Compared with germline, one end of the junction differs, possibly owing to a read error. The CDR3 is CASSDLGLNEKLLF. The CDR3 nucleotides read TGTGCCAGCAGTGATCTGGGCCTTAATGAAAAACTGCTTTTT. V is TRBV2 and J is TRBJ1-4; no definite D call. There are 14 residues in the CDR3. Germline loops: CDR1 SNHLY, CDR2 FYNNEI.

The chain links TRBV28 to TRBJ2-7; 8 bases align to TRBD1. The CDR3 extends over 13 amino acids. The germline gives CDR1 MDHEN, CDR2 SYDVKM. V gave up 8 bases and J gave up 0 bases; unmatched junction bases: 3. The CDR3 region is CASQTGASYEQYF. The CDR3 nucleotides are TGTGCCAGCCAGACAGGGGCCTCCTACGAGCAGTACTTC.

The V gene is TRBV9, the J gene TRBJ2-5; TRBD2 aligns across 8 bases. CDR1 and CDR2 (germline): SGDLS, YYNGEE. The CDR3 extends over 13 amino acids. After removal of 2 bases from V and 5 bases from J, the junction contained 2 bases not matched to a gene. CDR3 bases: TGTGCCAGCAGCGTTGGCGGGAGGGAGACCCAGTACTTC. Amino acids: CASSVGGRETQYF. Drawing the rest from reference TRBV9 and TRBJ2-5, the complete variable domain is DSGVTQTPKHLITATGQRVTLRCSPRSGDLSVYWYQQSLDQGLQFLIQYYNGEERAKGNILERFSAQQFPDLHSELNLSSLELGDSALYFCASSVGGRETQYFGPGTRLLVL.

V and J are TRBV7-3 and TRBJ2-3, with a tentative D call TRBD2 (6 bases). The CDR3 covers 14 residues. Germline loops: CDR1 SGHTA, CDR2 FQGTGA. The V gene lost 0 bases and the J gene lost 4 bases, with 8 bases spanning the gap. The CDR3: CASSLTGSADTQYF. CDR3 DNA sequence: TGTGCCAGCAGCTTAACCGGGAGCGCAGATACGCAGTATTTT.

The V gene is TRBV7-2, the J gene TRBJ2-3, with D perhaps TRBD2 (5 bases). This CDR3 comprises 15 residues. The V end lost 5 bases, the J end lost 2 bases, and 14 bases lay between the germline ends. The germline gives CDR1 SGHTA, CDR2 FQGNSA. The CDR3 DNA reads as TGTGCCAGCAGCCCCAGAGGGTCTTACACAGATACGCAGTATTTT. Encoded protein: CASSPRGSYTDTQYF.

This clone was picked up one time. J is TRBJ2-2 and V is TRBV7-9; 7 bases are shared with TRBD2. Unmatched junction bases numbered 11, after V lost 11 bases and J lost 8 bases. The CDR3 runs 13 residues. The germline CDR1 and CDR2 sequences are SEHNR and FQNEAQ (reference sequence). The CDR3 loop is CAVPSGASGELFF. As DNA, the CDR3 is TGTGCCGTACCGAGCGGGGCTTCAGGGGAGCTGTTTTTT.